These T cell receptor beta chains were read from a single sample in a study of T cells in Graves' hyperthyroidism and ophthalmopathy. TCRdb called the multiplex PCR reads again in MiXCR, with one record for every CDR3 protein. The profile covers about 410,000 distinct CDR3 sequences, with roughly 14% appearing a single time and over 10% taken by the ten largest. Sequenced input: blood. The receptors come from a man younger than 35 with Graves' ophthalmopathy. CDR3s include the opening cysteine and the closing phenylalanine or tryptophan. A D gene is named only where the DNA matches it firmly. The size field is filled for only some rows; it gives once, few, many or a size class.

j_call	clone_size	v_call	d_call	cdr3_nt	cdr3_aa
TRBJ2-1	many	TRBV13	NA	TGTGCCAGCAGCCGGATGGGGTGGGATGAGCAGTTCTTC	CASSRMGWDEQFF
TRBJ1-5	many	TRBV7-8	NA	TGTGCCAGCAACTCTGAACCCCAGGGGCTCGGTAATCAGCCCCAGCATTTT	CASNSEPQGLGNQPQHF
TRBJ2-5	many	TRBV30	TRBD2	TGTGCCTGGTCCTCCGGGACTAGGTACCAAGAGACCCAGTACTTC	CAWSSGTRYQETQYF
TRBJ1-1	many	TRBV6-5	NA	TGTGCCAGCAGTTACATCATGAACACTGAAGCTTTCTTT	CASSYIMNTEAFF
TRBJ2-2	few	TRBV29-1	NA	TGCAGCGTTGATACCCAAAACACCGGGGAGCTGTTTTTT	CSVDTQNTGELFF
TRBJ2-3	few	TRBV4-2	TRBD2	TGTGCCAGCAGCCAAGTGTCTAGCGGGGGGACAGATACGCAGTATTTT	CASSQVSSGGTDTQYF
TRBJ2-2	many	TRBV7-9	TRBD1	TGTGCCAGCAACACTTCACCCGGACAGGGGACGGCCGGGGAGCTGTTTTTT	CASNTSPGQGTAGELFF
TRBJ2-5	NA	TRBV7-2	TRBD2	TGTGCCAGCAGCTACATTAGCGGGGGGCCGGGGGAGACCCAGTACTTC	CASSYISGGPGETQYF
TRBJ2-7	NA	TRBV25-1	NA	TGTGCCAGCAGTGAATATCTAAGGGGCGAGCAGTACTTC	CASSEYLRGEQYF
TRBJ1-1	many	TRBV12-5	NA	TGTGCTAGTGGCCCAGGGGTAACTGAAGCTTTCTTT	CASGPGVTEAFF
TRBJ2-2	NA	TRBV27	TRBD1	TGTGCCAGCAGCCCCGACAGGGGGCTAGTTACCGGGGAGCTGTTTTTT	CASSPDRGLVTGELFF
TRBJ2-2	many	TRBV12-3/TRBV12-4	TRBD1	TGTGCCAGCAGCAACCGGGACAGGGGAGCCGGGGAGCTGTTTTTT	CASSNRDRGAGELFF
TRBJ2-1	many	TRBV14	TRBD2	TGTGCCAGCAGCCAAGTAGCGGGAGTCTACAATGAGCAGTTCTTC	CASSQVAGVYNEQFF
TRBJ2-7	many	TRBV6-5	NA	TGTGCCAGCAGTTACTCTGGGCTAGCGTGGGCCTACGAGCAGTACTTC	CASSYSGLAWAYEQYF
TRBJ1-2	NA	TRBV7-9	NA	TGTGCCAGCAGCTTAGCGCCGGGGGTCAGAAAGGGCTACACCTTC	CASSLAPGVRKGYTF